This T cell receptor beta chain was recorded in a study of identical twins. The CDR3 is made up of 15 amino acids. V was cut by 4 bases and J by 0 bases, with 16 bases left in between. CDR1 and CDR2 (germline): SQVTM, ANQGSEA. Ten or more counts support this clonotype. TCRdb re-derived calls from the 5' RACE reads in MiXCR, one entry per CDR3 protein. The table has 500,000 to 550,000 distinct CDR3 sequences, about 20% seen once; the top ten hold around 0.9%. Another study also made use of these data, one on T cells expressing NK-cell markers.

The chain links TRBV29-1 to TRBJ2-7; D tentatively fits TRBD1 or TRBD2 (6 bases each). The sequence came from a woman aged 18 to 35 in good health. Sample: CD4+ T cells sorted from blood. This chain's CDR3 is CSVGGGGGSSYEQYF. CDR3 coding DNA: TGCAGCGTTGGAGGGGGTGGGGGGAGCTCCTACGAGCAGTACTTC.